This T cell receptor beta chain stems from a study of blood T cell repertoires in COVID-19 (dated by TCRdb to between 2020 and 2021). Regarding the research as a whole: Collaborator samples came from the United States, Italy and Spain and covered acute and convalescent phases of COVID-19. The material from the prospective study consisted of cDNA or gDNA derived from T cells, B-cell-depleted T cells, or PBMCs. Deeply sampled blood TCRbeta repertoires from subjects exposed to, actively infected with, or recovered from COVID-19 were included in the dataset. The repertoires were released in a freely available public database meant as a resource for research on the immune response to SARS-CoV-2. The samples were drawn from the first 160 participants of the ongoing ImmuneRACE study and from 950 to 1,500 subjects provided by 6 global collaborators. The sample metadata nearly always contained a de-identified subject ID, COVID-19 status, age in years and sex. Where HLA class I and class II types were available, the types were taken from metadata supplied by the sample provider, not from assay-based typing. Results and caveats for the whole study, not just this receptor: The amount of clinical and demographic metadata varied by source and participant and was provided uncurated.

TCRbeta CDR3 regions were amplified from genomic DNA using the immunoSEQ Assay, a bias-controlled multiplex PCR. Under the source paper's analysis protocol: Nucleated cell counts per sample were estimated from amplification of reference gene primers within the assay. Sequence reads were collapsed and filtered to measure the absolute abundance of every unique TCRbeta CDR3 rearrangement. For each sample, productive Simpson clonality was calculated as the square root of Simpson's diversity index over productive rearrangements. TCRdb mirrors the immuneACCESS table, restricted to in-frame sequences. Some clones are absent from its copies; in checked studies, under half trace to an unresolved V gene, and the reason for the others is unknown. D and trimming come from the DNA, and the V and J calls and clone size come from that table. For this sample the table gives fewer than 350,000 clones, of which around nine tenths were detected only once. 6% to 7% of the sample is held by the ten biggest clonotypes.

Enrolling through a virtual design, the prospective study's participants ranged in age from roughly 18 to 90 years and lived across some 23 United States geographic areas. In the prospective study, cohorts were assigned on the basis of participant-reported clinical history obtained from a screening survey and a study questionnaire. Recovered participants in ImmuneRACE Cohort 3 were defined as having two consecutive negative NP/OP PCR tests, clearance from a healthcare professional, or resolution of symptoms. Each participant in the prospective study had whole blood, serum and a nasopharyngeal or oropharyngeal swab collected by mobile phlebotomists. Prospective study participants could optionally give additional blood draws and questionnaires over an approximately two-month period. Before DNA extraction, blood samples from the prospective study were shipped at room temperature or frozen. V lost 7 bases and J lost 4 bases, and the count of bases not matched to a germline gene is 9. Reading the germline V gene gives CDR1 ENHRY and CDR2 SYGVKD. The CDR3 spans 14 residues, from the cysteine through the phenylalanine. The only DNA kept is the CDR3, 42 bases in frame from the first base.

Only one count was recorded for this clone. Its antigen target is currently unknown. Base qualities are missing; no much larger clone stands one base away. This clonotype originated in a woman in her forties who had recovered from COVID-19. The chain is made from TRBV10-3 and TRBJ2-7, with 8 bases matching TRBD1. Material for sequencing was PBMCs or T cells enriched from blood (not recorded which). The sequenced DNA is TGTGCCATCAACCCAGGGGGCCCAAGGTACGAGCAGTACTTC. It translates to CAINPGGPRYEQYF.